These 30 T cell receptor beta chains originate from one sample sequenced in a study of blood T cells in healthy people across ages (dated by TCRdb to between 2014 and 2017). The library was prepared using 5' RACE. Sequencing was carried out with an Illumina HiSeq 2500. A second PCR of about 6 to 11 cycles was performed with a sample-barcoded 5' primer and a J-beta primer mix. The public reads were reanalyzed by TCRdb: fastp trimming at Q25, MiXCR alignment, in-frame beta chains only. Each entry is one CDR3 protein sequence, shown with its most common DNA and genes. The sample records over a million distinct CDR3 sequences, 35% to 55% of which are singletons. The top ten clonotypes cover around 18% of the sample. The material sequenced was blood. The receptors shown here come from a woman aged 55-70 years in good health.

V gene TRBV2 combines with J gene TRBJ2-5, with D possibly matching TRBD1 (6 bases). V gave up 10 bases and J gave up 1 base, with 10 bases separating them. Germline V gives CDR1 SNHLY, CDR2 FYNNEI. CDR3 length: 12 amino acids. The chain's CDR3 is CATKDSQETQYF. DNA for the CDR3: TGTGCCACCAAGGACAGCCAAGAGACCCAGTACTTC.

CDR3 residues: CASLEAEQYF. CDR3 in DNA: TGTGCCAGCTTAGAGGCTGAGCAGTACTTC. The rearrangement uses TRBV6-9 and TRBJ2-7; D call uncertain. This CDR3 contains 10 residues. V lost 8 bases to trimming and J lost 7 bases, with 9 bases between them. The germline V gene has CDR1 MNHGY and CDR2 SVAAGI.

The V call is TRBV3-1, the J call TRBJ2-7, with D uncertain. Germline V lookup: CDR1 LGHDT, CDR2 YNNKEL (reference sequence). Trimming stripped 1 base from V and 5 bases from J, with 12 bases between. The CDR3 totals 14 residues. CDR3 in DNA: TGTGCCAGCAGCCAAGTTCCTGGCGGCGACGAGCAGTACTTC. Translating it yields CASSQVPGGDEQYF.

The chain couples TRBV2 to TRBJ2-7, with D perhaps TRBD1 (6 bases). Germline lookup yields CDR1 SNHLY and CDR2 FYNNEI. CDR3 length: 15 residues. V shed 1 base and J shed 3 bases, with 13 bases lying between them. CDR3 in amino acids: CASSEGQAWVYEQYF. DNA of the CDR3: TGTGCCAGCAGTGAAGGACAGGCGTGGGTCTACGAGCAGTACTTC.

This clonotype was counted between two and nine times. This chain uses TRBV21-1 with TRBJ2-7; TRBD1, as called in the table, went unchecked against the DNA. TRBV21-1 is described as a pseudogene. This CDR3 contains 16 residues. The CDR3 bases are TGTGCCAGCAGCTCTCGATGGACAGGGGAGGGGAATGCGCAGTACTTC. It specifies CASSSRWTGEGNAQYF.

This rearrangement joins TRBV11-2 to TRBJ2-4, with TRBD1 as a possible D gene (5 bases). The assigned J gene may be wrong: the sequence end matches TRBJ2-7 better. The germline gives CDR1 SGHAT, CDR2 FQNNGV. The CDR3 extends over 15 amino acids. The CDR3 loop reads CASSLNRLNSYEQYF. CDR3 in DNA: TGTGCCAGCAGCTTAAACAGGTTGAATTCCTACGAGCAGTACTTC.

The rearrangement links TRBV7-2 to TRBJ2-3; TRBD1 aligns across 7 bases. CDR1 is SGHTA and CDR2 is FQGNSA in the germline V gene. V was pared by 3 bases and J by 6 bases, with 9 bases of the junction left unmatched. The length of the CDR3 is 15 residues. CDR3 nucleotides: TGTGCCAGCAGCTTTGAGGGGGCGATTCGGGATACGCAGTATTTT. It yields the protein CASSFEGAIRDTQYF. Combining the CDR3 with reference TRBV7-2 and TRBJ2-3 gives the whole variable domain GAGVSQSPSNKVTEKGKDVELRCDPISGHTALYWYRQSLGQGLEFLIYFQGNSAPDKSGLPSDRFSAERTGGSVSTLTIQRTQQEDSAVYLCASSFEGAIRDTQYFGPGTRLTVL.

The chain employs TRBV28 and TRBJ1-2, with D possibly TRBD1 on 6 matching bases. This CDR3 comprises 14 residues. Germline-derived CDR1 and CDR2 are MDHEN and SYDVKM. V lost 2 bases, J lost 6 bases, and 13 bases lay in between. The CDR3 DNA is TGTGCCAGCAGTTTACCCAGTGGGGGGCATGGCTACACCTTC. Translation gives CASSLPSGGHGYTF.

For this clonotype: One junction end disagrees with the germline gene, perhaps due to a read error. V gene TRBV3-1 combines with J gene TRBJ2-1; no clear D gene. This CDR3 comprises 12 residues. Germline V gene lookup returns CDR1 LGHDT and CDR2 YNNKEL (reference sequence). The CDR3: CANSLTGNGQFF. The CDR3 region has the DNA TGTGCCAACAGCCTTACGGGCAATGGGCAGTTCTTC.

This clonotype was counted only a few times. J is TRBJ1-6 and V is TRBV9; D perhaps matches TRBD1 (6 bases). This CDR3 has 12 residues. The V end was cut by 2 bases, the J end by 14 bases, with 11 bases between. CDR1 is SGDLS and CDR2 is YYNGEE in the germline V gene. Here the CDR3 DNA reads TGTGCCAGCAGCGTTGCGGGGGCGACCCTCCACTTT. Its translation is CASSVAGATLHF.

In this sample, this clonotype turned up once. The chain employs TRBV15 and TRBJ1-2; weak D call: TRBD1 (6 bases). Germline V gives CDR1 LNHNV, CDR2 YYDKDF (reference sequence). The CDR3 runs 15 residues. Trimming took off 2 bases at V and 7 bases at J, with 17 bases between the two ends. The CDR3 sequence: CATSRWDSGGSGYTF. CDR3 coding DNA: TGTGCCACCAGCAGATGGGACTCGGGGGGCTCTGGCTACACCTTC.

This clonotype was detected ten times or more. The rearrangement joins TRBV4-2 to TRBJ2-3; TRBD2 matches 15 bases. Germline assignment: CDR1 LGHNA and CDR2 YNFKEQ. With 2 bases clipped from V and 5 bases from J, the junction kept 5 bases outside the gene matches. The CDR3 loop spans 17 amino acids. The CDR3, as DNA: TGTGCCAGCAGCCAACCGGGACTAGCGGGGGGCAGAGATACGCAGTATTTT. Amino acid sequence: CASSQPGLAGGRDTQYF.

CDR3 coding DNA: TGCGCCAGCAGCCAAGAGTCGCGGAACACTGAAGCTTTCTTT. Its translation: CASSQESRNTEAFF. This chain connects TRBV4-1 to TRBJ1-1; D is undetermined. Trimming cost V 0 bases and J 1 base, with 6 bases left between them. Germline V gene lookup returns CDR1 MGHRA and CDR2 YSYEKL. The CDR3 has 14 amino acids.

V usage is TRBV21-1 and J usage is TRBJ1-5; the table gives TRBD1 as D, unverified against the DNA. TRBV21-1 is recorded as a pseudogene. The CDR3 is 17 residues long. DNA of the CDR3: TGTGCCAGCAGCGCCCCCTCGGGGGGGACGAGCAATCAGCCCCAGCATTTT. Its protein product is CASSAPSGGTSNQPQHF.

The rearrangement joins TRBV11-2 to TRBJ2-3; 7 nucleotides match TRBD2. The CDR3 totals 17 residues. Germline V CDR1 and CDR2: SGHAT, FQNNGV. V trimming: 5 bases; J trimming: 0 bases; junction bases outside the gene matches: 11. CDR3 in DNA: TGTGCCAGCAGCCCTAAGGGCGGGAGATCTAGCACAGATACGCAGTATTTT. Encoded protein: CASSPKGGRSSTDTQYF.

This clonotype was picked up a small number of times. Written as DNA, the CDR3 is TGCAGTGCTAGTTCCGGGCTTGGCTACACCTTC. Translated, it gives CSASSGLGYTF. The chain combines TRBV20-1 with TRBJ1-2; no clear D gene. V was pared by 3 bases and J by 7 bases, with 9 bases between. Germline CDR1 is DFQATT and CDR2 is SNEGSKA (reference sequence). This CDR3 region has 11 residues.

This clonotype was found many times. The junction departs from germline at one end; a sequencing error may be responsible. The chain carries TRBV7-8 and TRBJ2-7; 9 bases are a match to TRBD2. Germline values: CDR1 SGHVS, CDR2 FQNEAQ. The CDR3 is 15 amino acids. In nucleotides, the CDR3 is TGCGCCAGCAGCTTGGGTAGCGGGAGCTCCTACGAGCAGTACTTC. This gives the protein CASSLGSGSSYEQYF. Looking up the rest from reference TRBV7-8 and TRBJ2-7 gives the full variable domain: GAGVSQSPRYKVAKRGQDVALRCDPISGHVSLFWYQQALGQGPEFLTYFQNEAQLDKSGLPSDRFFAERPEGSVSTLKIQRTQQEDSAVYLCASSLGSGSSYEQYFGPGTRLTVT.

This clonotype was seen only a few times. The chain has TRBV11-1 and TRBJ2-7, with TRBD1 identical over 7 bases. Trimming removed 8 bases from V and 2 bases from J; junction bases left unmatched: 6. The CDR3 is 13 amino acids. Germline loops: CDR1 SGHAT, CDR2 FQDESV (reference sequence). The CDR3 nucleotides are TGTGCCAGCGGACGGGACAGAGCCTACGAGCAGTACTTC. Translated: CASGRDRAYEQYF.

This clonotype was seen only a few times. V is TRBV5-1 and J is TRBJ2-5, with 7 bases identical to TRBD2. V shed 4 bases and J 5 bases; nucleotides not matched to a gene: 14. CDR1 is SGHRS and CDR2 is YFSETQ in the germline V gene. This CDR3 comprises 16 residues. CDR3 loop: CASSIRLAGAGETQYF. For the CDR3, the DNA is TGCGCCAGCAGCATACGACTAGCCGGAGCGGGGGAGACCCAGTACTTC.

Only a few counts were recorded for this clonotype. The chain links TRBV20-1 to TRBJ2-7, with D possibly matching TRBD1 (6 bases). The germline gives CDR1 DFQATT, CDR2 SNEGSKA (reference sequence). This CDR3 is 11 amino acids long. V was clipped by 4 bases and J by 3 bases, with 7 bases between them. CDR3 coding DNA: TGCAGTGCTAAACAGGGCTACGAGCAGTACTTC. It specifies CSAKQGYEQYF.

The V call is TRBV4-2, the J call TRBJ2-5; a weak D match, TRBD1 (6 bases). The V gene's germline CDR1 is LGHNA and CDR2 YNFKEQ. V lost 0 bases and J lost 11, with 19 bases in between. The CDR3 extends over 15 amino acids. The CDR3 DNA follows: TGTGCCAGCAGCCAAGAAGGGGGTGGATTCGATGAGCAGTACTTC. This sequence encodes CASSQEGGGFDEQYF.

Of note for this clonotype: A much more abundant neighbour one base away suggests this may be a read error. The chain joins TRBV7-3 to TRBJ2-5; TRBD1 matches 10 bases. CDR1 SGHTA and CDR2 FQGTGA come from the germline V gene. V was clipped by 5 bases and J by 3 bases; unmatched bases: 3. This CDR3 contains 14 residues. CDR3 residues: CASSETGGEETQYF. The CDR3, as DNA: TGTGCCAGCAGCGAGACAGGGGGCGAAGAGACCCAGTACTTC.

This clonotype was detected only a few times. The chain is built from TRBV28 and TRBJ2-5; D tentatively fits TRBD1 or TRBD2 (7 bases each). Trimming took 5 bases from V and 2 from J, leaving 15 bases between them. Germline CDR1 reads MDHEN; CDR2 reads SYDVKM. The CDR3 covers 15 residues. CDR3 bases: TGTGCCAGCAGTCTGGCGGGGGACAGACAAGAGACCCAGTACTTC. Its protein is CASSLAGDRQETQYF.

CDR3 sequence (DNA): TGCGCCAGCAGCTTGGCCCCACTGGACCATGCATTTCGCTACGAGCAGTACTTC. Amino acids: CASSLAPLDHAFRYEQYF. This chain links TRBV5-1 with TRBJ2-7; D call uncertain. The CDR3 contains 18 residues. Per germline, CDR1 SGHRS and CDR2 YFSETQ. Trimming shortened V by 0 bases and J by 3 bases, and 22 bases separated the two germline ends. Combining the CDR3 with reference TRBV5-1 and TRBJ2-7 gives the whole variable domain KAGVTQTPRYLIKTRGQQVTLSCSPISGHRSVSWYQQTPGQGLQFLFEYFSETQRNKGNFPGRFSGRQFSNSRSEMNVSTLELGDSALYLCASSLAPLDHAFRYEQYFGPGTRLTVT.

The chain carries TRBV6-2 or TRBV6-3 and TRBJ1-2; 9 nucleotides line up with TRBD1. Germline CDR1 is MNHEY and CDR2 is SVGEGT. This CDR3 is 15 amino acids long. V gave up 5 bases and J gave up 3 bases; unmatched junction bases: 7. The CDR3 reads CASSRTGEIYYGYTF. DNA for the CDR3: TGTGCCAGCAGTCGGACAGGGGAAATATACTATGGCTACACCTTC.

A few counts support this clonotype. V and J are TRBV20-1 and TRBJ2-1, with D unclear. The CDR3 contains 12 residues. Germline CDR1 and CDR2: DFQATT and SNEGSKA (reference sequence). The V and J ends lost 2 bases and 8 bases respectively, with 10 bases between them. CDR3 DNA sequence: TGCAGTGCTAGATTCCCTGGCGATGAGCAGTTCTTC. Its protein is CSARFPGDEQFF.

J is TRBJ2-2 and V is TRBV29-1, with 8 bases lining up with TRBD1. J gave up 4 bases and V 5 bases, and 6 bases lay outside the gene matches. CDR1 is SQVTM, CDR2 ANQGSEA, per germline. The CDR3 length is 14 residues. DNA for the CDR3: TGCAGCGTTCTGGACAGGGCTAGCACCGGGGAGCTGTTTTTT. Amino acid sequence: CSVLDRASTGELFF.

The V gene is TRBV5-5, the J gene TRBJ2-1; 7 bases agree with TRBD2. Germline lookup yields CDR1 SGHKS and CDR2 YYEKEE (reference sequence). Trimming took 4 bases from V and 6 from J; bases not matched to a gene: 10. CDR3 length equals 15 residues. This CDR3 is CASSGRLAKSNEQFF. DNA of the CDR3: TGTGCCAGCAGCGGTAGACTAGCCAAGAGCAATGAGCAGTTCTTC.

The chain uses TRBV2 and TRBJ1-1; no clear D. The germline gives CDR1 SNHLY, CDR2 FYNNEI. V was clipped by 8 bases and J by 4 bases, with 11 bases between them. The CDR3 covers 12 residues. CDR3 in amino acids: CASGRGTTEAFF. CDR3 nucleotide sequence: TGTGCCAGCGGGCGGGGAACCACTGAAGCTTTCTTT.

The chain links TRBV7-2 to TRBJ2-4, with 8 bases identical to TRBD1. The trim removed 5 bases at V and 0 bases at J, leaving 6 bases unmatched. CDR1 is SGHTA and CDR2 is FQGNSA in the germline V gene. There are 16 residues in the CDR3. The CDR3 bases are TGTGCCAGCAGCCAAGACAGGGGACTAGCCAAAAACATTCAGTACTTC. It yields the protein CASSQDRGLAKNIQYF.